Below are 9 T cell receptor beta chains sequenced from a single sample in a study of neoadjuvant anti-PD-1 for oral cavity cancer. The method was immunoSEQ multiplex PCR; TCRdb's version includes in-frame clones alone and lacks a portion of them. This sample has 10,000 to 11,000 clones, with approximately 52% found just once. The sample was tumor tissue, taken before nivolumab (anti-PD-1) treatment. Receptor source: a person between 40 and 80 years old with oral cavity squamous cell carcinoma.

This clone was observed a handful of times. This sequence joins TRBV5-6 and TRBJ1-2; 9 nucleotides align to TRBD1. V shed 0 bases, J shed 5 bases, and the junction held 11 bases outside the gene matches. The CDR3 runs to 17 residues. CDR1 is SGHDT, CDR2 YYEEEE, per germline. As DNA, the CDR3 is TGTGCCAGCAGCTTGGGGACAGGGGCACCACGGCGTTATGGCTACACCTTC. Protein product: CASSLGTGAPRRYGYTF.

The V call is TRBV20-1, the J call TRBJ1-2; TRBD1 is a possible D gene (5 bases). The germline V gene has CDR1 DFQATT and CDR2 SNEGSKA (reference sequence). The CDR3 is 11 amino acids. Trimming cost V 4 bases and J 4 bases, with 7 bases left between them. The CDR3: CSAIDSYGYTF. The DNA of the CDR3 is TGCAGTGCTATAGACAGCTATGGCTACACCTTC.

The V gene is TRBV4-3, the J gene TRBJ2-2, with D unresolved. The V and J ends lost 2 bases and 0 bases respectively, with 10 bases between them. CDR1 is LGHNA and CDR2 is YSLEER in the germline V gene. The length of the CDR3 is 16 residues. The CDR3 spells CASSQRHETNTGELFF. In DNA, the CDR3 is TGCGCCAGCAGCCAAAGACACGAAACGAACACCGGGGAGCTGTTTTTT.

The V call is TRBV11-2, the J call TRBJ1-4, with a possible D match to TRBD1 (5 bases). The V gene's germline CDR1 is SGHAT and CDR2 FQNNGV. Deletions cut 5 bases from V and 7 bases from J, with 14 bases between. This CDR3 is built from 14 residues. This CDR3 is CASSGWDSGEKLFF. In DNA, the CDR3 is TGTGCCAGCAGCGGGTGGGACTCGGGTGAAAAACTGTTTTTT.

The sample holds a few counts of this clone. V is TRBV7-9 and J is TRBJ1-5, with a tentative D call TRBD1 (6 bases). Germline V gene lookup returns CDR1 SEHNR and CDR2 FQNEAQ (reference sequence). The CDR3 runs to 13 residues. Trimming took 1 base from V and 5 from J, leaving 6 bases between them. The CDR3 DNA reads TGTGCCAGCAGCTTAGAGGGGGATCAGCCCCAGCATTTT. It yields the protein CASSLEGDQPQHF. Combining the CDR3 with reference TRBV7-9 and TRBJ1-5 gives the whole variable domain DTGVSQNPRHKITKRGQNVTFRCDPISEHNRLYWYRQTLGQGPEFLTYFQNEAQLEKSRLLSDRFSAERPKGSFSTLEIQRTEQGDSAMYLCASSLEGDQPQHFGDGTRLSIL.

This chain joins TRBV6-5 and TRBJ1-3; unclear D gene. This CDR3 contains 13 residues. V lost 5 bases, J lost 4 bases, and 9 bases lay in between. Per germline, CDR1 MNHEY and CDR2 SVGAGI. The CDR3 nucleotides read TGTGCCAGCAGTCAGACGGGGGGAAACACCATATATTTT. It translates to CASSQTGGNTIYF.

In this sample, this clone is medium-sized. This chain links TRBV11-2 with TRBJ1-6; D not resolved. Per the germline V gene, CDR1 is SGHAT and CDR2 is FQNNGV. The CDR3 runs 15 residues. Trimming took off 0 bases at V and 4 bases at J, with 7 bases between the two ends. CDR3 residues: CASSLEIGYNSPLHF. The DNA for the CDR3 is TGTGCCAGCAGCTTAGAGATAGGTTATAATTCACCCCTCCACTTT.

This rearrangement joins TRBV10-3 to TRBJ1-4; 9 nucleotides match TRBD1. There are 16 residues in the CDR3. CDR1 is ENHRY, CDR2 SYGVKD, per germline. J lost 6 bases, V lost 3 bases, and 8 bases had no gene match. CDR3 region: CAISDVKGTGHEKLFF. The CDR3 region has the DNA TGTGCCATCAGTGACGTCAAGGGGACAGGGCATGAAAAACTGTTTTTT.

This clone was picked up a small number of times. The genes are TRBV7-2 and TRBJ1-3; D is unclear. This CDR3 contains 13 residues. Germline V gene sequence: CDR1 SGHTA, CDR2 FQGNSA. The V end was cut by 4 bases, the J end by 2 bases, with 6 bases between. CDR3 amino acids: CASSYSAGNTIYF. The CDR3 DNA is TGTGCCAGCAGCTATTCAGCTGGAAACACCATATATTTT.